These T cell receptor beta chains were read from a single sample in a study of blood T cell repertoires in COVID-19. Using immunoSEQ multiplex PCR, the repertoire was profiled, and TCRdb retains in-frame clones only, with some absent. The table has nearly 100,000 clones, around 85% seen once. Sample: peripheral blood. Receptors were obtained from a woman aged 55-69 years with acute or convalescent COVID-19. Both conserved end residues are part of each CDR3. A D gene is named only where the DNA matches it firmly. Only some rows state a clone size, as once, few, many or a class for expanded clones.

V gene	clone size	D gene	J gene	CDR3 protein	CDR3 DNA
TRBV5-8	NA	TRBD2	TRBJ2-1	CASSRDYGTSGGAYEQFF	TGTGCCAGCAGCCGAGATTACGGGACTAGCGGGGGGGCCTATGAGCAGTTCTTC
TRBV12-3/TRBV12-4	NA	TRBD1	TRBJ1-1	CASSSLQGSEAFF	TGTGCCAGCAGTTCGCTACAGGGGTCTGAAGCTTTCTTT
TRBV6-1	NA	TRBD1	TRBJ1-5	CASSEDRRYQPQHF	TGTGCCAGCAGTGAGGACAGGCGTTATCAGCCCCAGCATTTT
TRBV28	NA	NA	TRBJ1-4	CASSPPLGRDEKLFF	TGTGCCAGCAGTCCCCCTTTGGGTCGGGATGAAAAACTGTTTTTT
TRBV11-3	NA	NA	TRBJ1-2	CADLVGAQRNYGYTF	TGTGCCGACCTGGTGGGGGCACAGCGTAACTATGGCTACACCTTC
TRBV7-3	NA	TRBD2	TRBJ2-7	CASELAGSSHEQYF	TGTGCCAGCGAACTAGCGGGGTCCTCTCACGAGCAGTACTTC
TRBV5-6	NA	NA	TRBJ1-2	CASSLGQGFDGYTF	TGTGCCAGCAGCTTGGGTCAGGGTTTCGATGGCTACACCTTC
TRBV2	NA	NA	TRBJ1-4	CASSQGRKNEKLFF	TGTGCCAGCAGTCAGGGGCGGAAGAATGAAAAACTGTTTTTT
TRBV10-3	once	TRBD1	TRBJ2-7	CAISNPGQGSYEQYF	TGTGCCATCAGTAACCCGGGACAGGGCTCCTACGAGCAGTACTTC
TRBV14	NA	NA	TRBJ1-1	CASSQGGRSLLYTEAFF	TGTGCCAGCAGCCAAGGAGGTCGATCTCTTCTTTACACTGAAGCTTTCTTT
TRBV5-5	NA	NA	TRBJ2-1	CASSLAFSGTLYNEQFF	TGTGCCAGCAGCTTGGCCTTTTCGGGGACACTCTACAATGAGCAGTTCTTC
TRBV7-3	NA	NA	TRBJ1-5	CASSAGGDGQPQHF	TGTGCCAGCAGCGCCGGGGGGGATGGTCAGCCCCAGCATTTT
TRBV28	NA	NA	TRBJ1-5	CASIRVGQPQHF	TGTGCCAGCATTCGGGTCGGGCAGCCCCAGCATTTT
TRBV11-3	NA	TRBD1	TRBJ1-2	CASSPDRGGYGYTF	TGTGCCAGCAGCCCGGACAGGGGAGGCTATGGCTACACCTTC
TRBV4-1	NA	NA	TRBJ2-3	CASSQVGADTQYF	TGCGCCAGCAGCCAAGTGGGCGCAGATACGCAGTATTTT
TRBV19	once	NA	TRBJ1-5	CASSYSRQNSNQPQHF	TGTGCCAGTAGTTACTCGCGGCAGAATAGCAATCAGCCCCAGCATTTT
TRBV5-1	NA	NA	TRBJ1-5	CARSFGGGGNQPQHF	TGCGCCCGCAGCTTCGGCGGGGGGGGTAATCAGCCCCAGCATTTT
TRBV2	NA	NA	TRBJ1-4	CASSDDRSHEKLFF	TGTGCCAGCAGTGACGACAGGTCCCATGAAAAACTGTTTTTT
TRBV7-3	NA	NA	TRBJ2-2	CASSLTGGPAGELFF	TGTGCCAGCAGCTTAACGGGGGGGCCAGCCGGGGAGCTGTTTTTT